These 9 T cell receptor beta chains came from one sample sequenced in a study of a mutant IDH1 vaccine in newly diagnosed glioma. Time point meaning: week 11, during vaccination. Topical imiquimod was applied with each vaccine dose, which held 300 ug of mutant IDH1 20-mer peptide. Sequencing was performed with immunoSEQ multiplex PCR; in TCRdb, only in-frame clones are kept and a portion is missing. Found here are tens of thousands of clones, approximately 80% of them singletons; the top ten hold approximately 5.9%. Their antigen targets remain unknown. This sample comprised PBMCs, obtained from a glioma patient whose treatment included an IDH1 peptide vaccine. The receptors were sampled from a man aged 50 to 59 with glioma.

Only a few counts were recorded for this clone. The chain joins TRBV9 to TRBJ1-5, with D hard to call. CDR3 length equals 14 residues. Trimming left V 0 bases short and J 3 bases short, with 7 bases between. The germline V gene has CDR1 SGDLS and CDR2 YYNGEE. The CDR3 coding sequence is TGTGCCAGCAGCGTAGGGACGGCCAATCAGCCCCAGCATTTT. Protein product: CASSVGTANQPQHF.

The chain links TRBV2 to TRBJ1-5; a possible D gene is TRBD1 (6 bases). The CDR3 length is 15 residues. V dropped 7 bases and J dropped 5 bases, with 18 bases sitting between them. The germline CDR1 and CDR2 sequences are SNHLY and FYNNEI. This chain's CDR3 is CASKTGPLSYQPQHF. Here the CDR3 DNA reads TGTGCCAGCAAGACAGGCCCCCTTTCTTATCAGCCCCAGCATTTT.

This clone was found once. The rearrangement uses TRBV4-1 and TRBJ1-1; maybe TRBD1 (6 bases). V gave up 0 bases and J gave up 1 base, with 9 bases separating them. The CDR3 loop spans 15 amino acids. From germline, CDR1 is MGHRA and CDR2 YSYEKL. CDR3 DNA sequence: TGCGCCAGCAGCCAAGATGGGACAACGAACACTGAAGCTTTCTTT. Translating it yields CASSQDGTTNTEAFF.

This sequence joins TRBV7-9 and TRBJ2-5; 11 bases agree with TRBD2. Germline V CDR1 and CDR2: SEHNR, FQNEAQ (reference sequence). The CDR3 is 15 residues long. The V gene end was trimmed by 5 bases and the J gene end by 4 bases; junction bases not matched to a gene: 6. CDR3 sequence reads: CASSTRLAGTETQYF. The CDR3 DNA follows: TGTGCCAGCAGCACACGACTAGCGGGGACAGAGACCCAGTACTTC.

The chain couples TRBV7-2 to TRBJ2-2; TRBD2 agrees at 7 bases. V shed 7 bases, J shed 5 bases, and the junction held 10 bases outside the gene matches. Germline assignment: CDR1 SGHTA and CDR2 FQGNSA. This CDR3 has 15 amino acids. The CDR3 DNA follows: TGTGCCAGCATCAGCGGGACGGCGGGGACCGGGGAGCTGTTTTTT. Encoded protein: CASISGTAGTGELFF.

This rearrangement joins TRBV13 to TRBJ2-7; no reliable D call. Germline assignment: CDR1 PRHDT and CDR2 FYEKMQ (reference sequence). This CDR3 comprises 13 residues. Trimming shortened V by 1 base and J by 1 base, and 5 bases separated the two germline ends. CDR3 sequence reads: CASSLAGSYEQYF. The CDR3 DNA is TGTGCCAGCAGCTTAGCAGGATCCTACGAGCAGTACTTC.

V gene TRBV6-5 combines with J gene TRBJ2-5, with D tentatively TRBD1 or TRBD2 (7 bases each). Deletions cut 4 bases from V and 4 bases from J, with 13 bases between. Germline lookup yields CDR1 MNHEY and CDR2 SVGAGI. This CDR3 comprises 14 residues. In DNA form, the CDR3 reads TGTGCCAGCAGTTCCCTCAGGGGGGGAGAGACCCAGTACTTC. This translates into CASSSLRGGETQYF.

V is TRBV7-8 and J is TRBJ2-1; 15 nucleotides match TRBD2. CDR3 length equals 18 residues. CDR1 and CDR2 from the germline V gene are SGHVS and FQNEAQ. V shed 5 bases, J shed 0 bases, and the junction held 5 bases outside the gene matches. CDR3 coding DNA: TGTGCCAGCAGCCTGGGACTAGCGGGAGGATTCTCCTACAATGAGCAGTTCTTC. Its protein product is CASSLGLAGGFSYNEQFF. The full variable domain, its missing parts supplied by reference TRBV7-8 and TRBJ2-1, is GAGVSQSPRYKVAKRGQDVALRCDPISGHVSLFWYQQALGQGPEFLTYFQNEAQLDKSGLPSDRFFAERPEGSVSTLKIQRTQQEDSAVYLCASSLGLAGGFSYNEQFFGPGTRLTVL.

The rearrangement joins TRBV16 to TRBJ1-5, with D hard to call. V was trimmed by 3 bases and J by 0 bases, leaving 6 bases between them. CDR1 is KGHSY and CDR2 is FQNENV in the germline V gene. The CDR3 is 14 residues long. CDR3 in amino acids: CASSQRYSNQPQHF. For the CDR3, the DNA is TGTGCCAGCAGCCAGCGTTATAGCAATCAGCCCCAGCATTTT.